This TCR beta chain was captured by sequencing in a study of shared clonotypes between healthy human individuals. Roughly 200 ng DNA, 30,000 or so T cell genomes, went into each sorted-subset replicate PCR. In the authors' workflow: Without quality scores, immunoSEQ junctional reads could not be filtered like full-length reads. Using immunoSEQ multiplex PCR, the repertoire was profiled, and TCRdb retains in-frame clones only, with some absent. V and J calls and clone size are as listed in that table; D and trimming were resolved from the DNA. The sample holds roughly 2,500,000 clones, over 85% seen once. This clone was recorded once. What it binds is not known. It was into CD45RA+ naive and CD45RA-negative memory subsets that the CD4+ cells were split. The CDR3 spans 11 residues. CDR1 DFQATT and CDR2 SNEGSKA come from the germline V gene (reference sequence). The V gene lost 6 bases and the J gene lost 5 bases, with 10 bases spanning the gap.

Findings of the study overall: An expected dependence of interdonor clonotype sharing on sequencing depth was noted.

This sequence joins TRBV20-1 and TRBJ2-5, with D hard to call. The sequencing sample was made of naive CD4+ T cells from PBMCs. Described subset: CD45RA+ positively selected. This clonotype was sampled from a man aged 18 to 30 in good health. Some clones in this sample may be carry-over from other donors' samples. The DNA of the CDR3 is TGCAGTGCAAGTTATGAGGAGACCCAGTACTTC. Its protein is CSASYEETQYF.